This T cell receptor (beta chain) was captured by sequencing in a study of patients with pleural tuberculosis (dated by TCRdb to about 2014). The sequencer was an Illumina Genome Analyzer IIx. The public reads were quality trimmed at Q25 with fastp and then assembled into clones with MiXCR by TCRdb, keeping productive beta chains. Each entry is one CDR3 protein sequence, shown with its most common DNA and genes. The table for this sample lists roughly 27,000 distinct CDR3 sequences; 18% of them were counted only once. The ten most abundant clones make up 3.5% of the sample. Of note for this clonotype: Its antigen remains unidentified. Sequence at one end of the junction differs from germline and may be a read error.

CDR1 and CDR2, looked up from the germline V gene, are KGHDR and SFDVKD. Including the terminal cysteine and phenylalanine, the CDR3 comprises 15 residues. Only the CDR3 portion is preserved as DNA: 45 bases, with reading frame beginning at the first base. This receptor was taken from a human donor with pleural tuberculosis. The sequence links TRBV24-1 to TRBJ2-1, and 8 junctional nucleotides match TRBD1. The sample was peripheral blood. The nucleotides read TGTGCCACCAGTGAGGCTCAGGGGGCGTGCAATGGGCAGTTCTTC. Its amino acids are CATSEAQGACNGQFF.